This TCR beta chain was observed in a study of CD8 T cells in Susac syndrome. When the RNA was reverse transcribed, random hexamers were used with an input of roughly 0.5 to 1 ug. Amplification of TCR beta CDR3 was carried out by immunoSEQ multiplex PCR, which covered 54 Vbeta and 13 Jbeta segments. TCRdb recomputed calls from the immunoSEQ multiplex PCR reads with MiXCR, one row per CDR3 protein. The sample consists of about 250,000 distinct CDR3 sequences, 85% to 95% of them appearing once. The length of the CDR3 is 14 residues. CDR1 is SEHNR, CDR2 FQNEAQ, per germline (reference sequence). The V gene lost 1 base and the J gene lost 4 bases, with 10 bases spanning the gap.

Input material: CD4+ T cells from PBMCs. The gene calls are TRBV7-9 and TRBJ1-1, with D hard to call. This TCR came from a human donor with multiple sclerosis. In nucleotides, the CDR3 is TGTGCCAGCAGCTTAGAGCTATTGGGCACTGAAGCTTTCTTT. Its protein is CASSLELLGTEAFF.